Shown below are 21 T cell receptor beta chains from a single sample sequenced in a study of long-term antiretroviral therapy in people with HIV (dated by TCRdb to 2022 to 2024). The immunoSEQ hsTCRB v3.0 assay was used at survey level resolution to sequence the TRB variable region. TCRdb provides this immuneACCESS table in a form limited to in-frame rearrangements. Some clones are lacking; in checked studies, under half of them reflect an unresolved V gene, and why the rest are absent is not known. Here the sample has more than 15,000 clones; about three quarters occur a single time. 12% to 15% of the sample rests with the top ten. This sample comprised unsorted PBMCs, obtained 2.9 years after starting antiretroviral therapy. The receptors here all came from a woman aged 25 to 45 with HIV.

The rearrangement joins TRBV6-6 to TRBJ2-3; D ambiguous. There are 11 residues in the CDR3. Germline assignment: CDR1 MNHNY and CDR2 SVGAGI (reference sequence). Trimming took off 4 bases at V and 5 bases at J, with 4 bases between the two ends. CDR3 in amino acids: CASSWGDTQYF. CDR3 nucleotides: TGTGCCAGCAGTTGGGGAGATACGCAGTATTTT.

The chain is built from TRBV10-2 and TRBJ2-2, with 10 bases aligning to TRBD2. The CDR3 runs to 16 residues. Germline values: CDR1 WSHSY, CDR2 SAAADI. V shed 6 bases and J 4 bases; nucleotides not matched to a gene: 8. CDR3 DNA: TGCGCCAGCAGCGAAACTAGCGGGGTAGGCACCGGGGAGCTGTTTTTT. This sequence encodes CASSETSGVGTGELFF.

The rearrangement uses TRBV5-6 and TRBJ2-5; 8 nucleotides line up with TRBD2. CDR1 and CDR2 (germline): SGHDT, YYEEEE. After removal of 4 bases from V and 5 bases from J, the junction contained 7 bases not matched to a gene. The CDR3 runs 14 residues. In DNA, the CDR3 is TGTGCCAGCAGCCTACCCAGCGGGGGTGAGACCCAGTACTTC. Protein sequence: CASSLPSGGETQYF. Looking up the rest from reference TRBV5-6 and TRBJ2-5 gives the full variable domain: DAGVTQSPTHLIKTRGQQVTLRCSPKSGHDTVSWYQQALGQGPQFIFQYYEEEERQRGNFPDRFSGHQFPNYSSELNVNALLLGDSALYLCASSLPSGGETQYFGPGTRLLVL.

The chain carries TRBV7-3 and TRBJ1-1; unclear D gene. CDR1 is SGHTA, CDR2 FQGTGA, per germline. The CDR3 runs 14 residues. Trimming left V 3 bases short and J 5 bases short, with 13 bases between. The CDR3 DNA sequence: TGTGCCAGCAGCTTGGGGTCCGGTGGTACTGAAGCTTTCTTT. Encoded protein: CASSLGSGGTEAFF.

The rearrangement links TRBV7-3 to TRBJ2-3; 10 positions match TRBD2. Unmatched junction bases numbered 5, after V lost 4 bases and J lost 4 bases. Germline V gene data show CDR1 as SGHTA and CDR2 as FQGTGA. The length of the CDR3 is 15 residues. The CDR3 DNA is TGTGCCAGCAGCTCCGGGACTAGCGTGGCAGATACGCAGTATTTT. Its protein is CASSSGTSVADTQYF.

This rearrangement joins TRBV7-2 to TRBJ1-1; D gene unclear. The CDR3 sequence is 16 residues long. V was shortened by 2 bases and J by 1 base, with 14 bases between the two germline ends. Germline-derived CDR1 and CDR2 are SGHTA and FQGNSA. In nucleotides, the CDR3 is TGTGCCAGCAGCTTACTCGGAGTTGGTCGGAACACTGAAGCTTTCTTT. It translates to CASSLLGVGRNTEAFF.

This clone was recorded a few times. The CDR3, as DNA: TGTGCCAGCAGCCCGGACGGCCTCTATGGCTACACCTTC. It translates to CASSPDGLYGYTF. The rearrangement uses TRBV7-8 and TRBJ1-2; D is unclear. The germline V gene has CDR1 SGHVS and CDR2 FQNEAQ. V lost 5 bases to trimming and J lost 4 bases, with 11 bases between them. The CDR3 has 13 amino acids.

The chain uses TRBV12-5 and TRBJ1-5, with 9 bases lining up with TRBD1. From germline, CDR1 is LGHNT and CDR2 FRNRAP. J gave up 1 base and V 5 bases, and 9 bases lay outside the gene matches. This CDR3 region has 17 residues. CDR3 region: CASGPGTGWGSNQPQHF. The CDR3 DNA follows: TGTGCTAGTGGTCCGGGGACAGGGTGGGGGAGCAATCAGCCCCAGCATTTT.

This chain uses TRBV9 with TRBJ1-1, with D maybe TRBD1 (5 bases). The germline V gene has CDR1 SGDLS and CDR2 YYNGEE. The CDR3 spans 14 residues. V lost 0 bases and J lost 8, with 14 bases in between. CDR3 nucleotides: TGTGCCAGCAGCGTAGTCGACAGTATGGGGGAAGCTTTCTTT. Protein product: CASSVVDSMGEAFF.

V usage is TRBV5-5 and J usage is TRBJ2-5; D might be TRBD1 (7 bases). The germline V and J ends were trimmed by 4 bases and 5 bases, with 15 bases remaining between them. The germline gives CDR1 SGHKS, CDR2 YYEKEE (reference sequence). CDR3 length: 14 amino acids. The CDR3 nucleotides read TGTGCCAGCAGCCCGACACAGGGGAGGGAGACCCAGTACTTC. As protein: CASSPTQGRETQYF.

The chain is built from TRBV5-5 and TRBJ1-5; 8 bases fit TRBD1. The V and J ends lost 1 base and 6 bases, in that order; junction bases with no gene match: 9. From germline, CDR1 is SGHKS and CDR2 YYEKEE (reference sequence). There are 16 residues in the CDR3. The CDR3: CASSLTDRALGQPQHF. In nucleotides, the CDR3 is TGTGCCAGCAGCTTGACGGACAGGGCGCTCGGTCAGCCCCAGCATTTT.

The CDR3 region is CASSVLAGSDTQYF. Here the CDR3 DNA reads TGTGCCAGCAGTGTCCTAGCGGGGTCAGATACGCAGTATTTT. V gene TRBV6-1 combines with J gene TRBJ2-3; TRBD2 matches 9 bases. Germline CDR1 MNHNS, CDR2 SASEGT. The V gene end was trimmed by 4 bases and the J gene end by 4 bases; junction bases not matched to a gene: 3. The CDR3 covers 14 residues.

V is TRBV18 and J is TRBJ1-4; D gene uncertain. The V gene's germline CDR1 is KGHSH and CDR2 LQKENI. CDR3 length: 15 amino acids. V lost 6 bases, J lost 4 bases, and 15 bases lay in between. CDR3 DNA: TGTGCCAGCTCGACCACGTTAGGAAATAATGAAAAACTGTTTTTT. Translating gives CASSTTLGNNEKLFF.

This clone was counted a single time. The J gene is TRBJ1-5, the V gene TRBV11-2; D gene ambiguous. Germline CDR1 is SGHAT and CDR2 is FQNNGV. The CDR3 runs to 14 residues. Trimming left V 0 bases short and J 6 bases short, with 9 bases between. In nucleotides, the CDR3 is TGTGCCAGCAGCTTAGACCCCCAGGTTCAGCCCCAGCATTTT. Its translation is CASSLDPQVQPQHF.

This chain uses TRBV5-6 with TRBJ1-1, with TRBD1 identical over 7 bases. The trim removed 2 bases at V and 6 bases at J, leaving 4 bases unmatched. CDR1 SGHDT and CDR2 YYEEEE come from the germline V gene. The CDR3 runs 13 residues. CDR3 sequence reads: CASSFFQGAEAFF. In DNA, the CDR3 is TGTGCCAGCAGCTTCTTCCAGGGGGCTGAAGCTTTCTTT.

This chain links TRBV9 with TRBJ2-2, with a possible D match to TRBD2 (6 bases). CDR1 is SGDLS, CDR2 YYNGEE, per germline. This CDR3 region has 15 residues. V lost 0 bases to trimming and J lost 2 bases, with 8 bases between them. The DNA of the CDR3 is TGTGCCAGCAGCGTAGGGGGGGTAAACACCGGGGAGCTGTTTTTT. This encodes CASSVGGVNTGELFF.

V usage is TRBV7-8 and J usage is TRBJ2-5, with TRBD2 as a possible D gene (6 bases). CDR1 SGHVS and CDR2 FQNEAQ come from the germline V gene. This CDR3 region has 12 residues. The V end lost 5 bases, the J end lost 13 bases, and 17 bases lay between the germline ends. This CDR3 reads CASSPPSGDTYF. The CDR3 DNA reads TGTGCCAGCAGCCCGCCCTCGGGGGATACGTACTTC.

V gene TRBV9 combines with J gene TRBJ2-3; 8 bases fit TRBD1. V lost 3 bases and J lost 8; bases outside the gene matches: 14. CDR3 size: 16 residues. Germline values: CDR1 SGDLS, CDR2 YYNGEE. The CDR3 region has the DNA TGTGCCAGCAGCGAGAGCGCCGGGACAGGATCAGCTACGCAGTATTTT. Encoded protein: CASSESAGTGSATQYF. The full variable domain, its missing parts supplied by reference TRBV9 and TRBJ2-3, is DSGVTQTPKHLITATGQRVTLRCSPRSGDLSVYWYQQSLDQGLQFLIQYYNGEERAKGNILERFSAQQFPDLHSELNLSSLELGDSALYFCASSESAGTGSATQYFGPGTRLTVL.

J is TRBJ2-7 and V is TRBV21-1; the table gives TRBD2 as D, unverified against the DNA. TRBV21-1 is noted as a pseudogene. There are 13 residues in the CDR3. CDR3 bases: TGTGCCAGCAGCAAGAGGGAAATCCACGAGCAGTACGTC. Translation gives CASSKREIHEQYV.

The chain carries TRBV7-9 and TRBJ1-1; the match to TRBD1 covers 7 bases. The CDR3 contains 14 residues. V dropped 7 bases and J dropped 3; count of bases not matched to a gene: 8. The germline V gene encodes CDR1 SEHNR and CDR2 FQNEAQ (reference sequence). The chain's CDR3 is CASTQTGAHTEAFF. In nucleotides, the CDR3 is TGTGCCAGCACCCAAACAGGGGCGCACACTGAAGCTTTCTTT.

This clone has just a few counts. The chain is built from TRBV5-4 and TRBJ2-7, with TRBD1 matching 8 bases. V was clipped by 3 bases and J by 0 bases; unmatched bases: 2. The CDR3 covers 14 residues. The V gene's germline CDR1 is SGHNT and CDR2 YYREEE (reference sequence). CDR3 in DNA: TGTGCCAGCAGCTCGGGACAGGTCTCCTACGAGCAGTACTTC. Protein: CASSSGQVSYEQYF.